A selection of T cell receptor beta chains follows, all from one sample in a study of spatial heterogeneity in lung cancer. TCRdb used MiXCR to reprocess the 5' RACE reads, holding one entry per CDR3 protein. The sample includes over 45,000 distinct CDR3 sequences, roughly 5% of them seen just once. The sample consisted of PBMCs, taken at surgery. Source of these receptors: a male donor with early-stage non-small cell lung cancer. CDR3s include the opening cysteine and the closing phenylalanine or tryptophan. Fields, in order: D gene, clone size, J gene, V gene, CDR3 protein, CDR3 DNA. D genes are given only for firm matches. Expanded clones get a size class; other rows say once, few or many, or leave the size out.

.,many,TRBJ2-5,TRBV11-1,CASSTGPRETQYF,TGTGCCAGCAGCACGGGACCTCGGGAGACCCAGTACTTC
.,many,TRBJ2-5,TRBV10-3,CAISPWGSETQYF,TGTGCCATCAGCCCCTGGGGGAGTGAGACCCAGTACTTC
TRBD2,many,TRBJ2-1,TRBV12-3/TRBV12-4,CASSKPPSGNEQFF,TGTGCCAGCTCTAAACCCCCTAGCGGAAATGAGCAGTTCTTC
.,few,TRBJ2-1,TRBV28,CASSSLMDEQFF,TGTGCCAGCAGTTCCCTAATGGATGAGCAGTTCTTC
.,many,TRBJ2-6,TRBV7-9,CASTRASFGANVLTF,TGTGCCAGCACCCGTGCGAGCTTTGGGGCCAACGTCCTGACTTTC
.,many,TRBJ1-4,TRBV30,CAWRQTPTTNEKLFF,TGTGCCTGGAGGCAAACACCCACAACTAATGAAAAACTGTTTTTT
TRBD2,many,TRBJ2-7,TRBV4-2,CASSHNLAGDSYEQYF,TGTGCCAGCAGCCACAACCTAGCGGGAGACTCCTACGAGCAGTACTTC
.,.,TRBJ2-2,TRBV7-9,CASSLTLMAGLNTGELFF,TGTGCCAGCAGCTTGACATTGATGGCGGGCCTAAACACCGGGGAGCTGTTTTTT
.,.,TRBJ2-7,TRBV3-1,CASSYRDFFYEQYF,TGTGCCAGCAGCTATCGGGACTTTTTCTACGAGCAGTACTTC
.,many,TRBJ1-5,TRBV3-1,CASSQKSNQPQHF,TGTGCCAGCAGCCAGAAAAGCAATCAGCCCCAGCATTTT
.,many,TRBJ2-1,TRBV19,CASGPYNEQFF,TGTGCCAGTGGGCCCTACAATGAGCAGTTCTTC
TRBD1,few,TRBJ2-1,TRBV5-1,CASSRTGWGYNEQFF,TGCGCCAGCAGCCGGACAGGCTGGGGGTACAATGAGCAGTTCTTC
.,.,TRBJ2-1,TRBV4-1,CASSQVGMDLSSYNEQFF,TGCGCCAGCAGCCAAGTTGGAATGGATCTGAGCTCCTACAATGAGCAGTTCTTC
.,many,TRBJ2-3,TRBV6-5,CASSSGTPLRDTQYF,TGTGCCAGCAGCTCCGGGACCCCGCTTCGGGATACGCAGTATTTT
.,many,TRBJ2-3,TRBV7-9,CASSLGRGTDTQYF,TGTGCCAGCAGCTTGGGTAGGGGCACAGATACGCAGTATTTT
TRBD1,many,TRBJ1-4,TRBV6-1,CASSEATGPNEKLFF,TGTGCCAGCAGTGAAGCGACAGGGCCTAATGAAAAACTGTTTTTT
TRBD2,many,TRBJ2-7,TRBV7-2,CASSPFAGDYEQYF,TGTGCCAGCAGCCCCTTCGCGGGGGACTACGAGCAGTACTTC
TRBD1,many,TRBJ1-5,TRBV5-1,CASSRTGEGNQPQHF,TGCGCCAGCAGTCGGACAGGGGAAGGCAATCAGCCCCAGCATTTT
TRBD1,.,TRBJ1-1,TRBV7-7,CASSPDRLAEAFF,TGTGCCAGCAGCCCGGACAGGTTGGCTGAAGCTTTCTTT
.,many,TRBJ2-2,TRBV29-1,CSVGDQSGELFF,TGCAGCGTTGGGGATCAATCCGGGGAGCTGTTTTTT
.,many,TRBJ2-6,TRBV5-1,CASSSTGFSSGANVLTF,TGCGCCAGCAGCTCGACAGGTTTCAGCTCTGGGGCCAACGTCCTGACTTTC
.,many,TRBJ1-1,TRBV7-2,CASSPSLSNTEAFF,TGTGCCAGCAGCCCTAGCCTAAGTAACACTGAAGCTTTCTTT
.,once,TRBJ2-7,TRBV12-3/TRBV12-4,CASSLEGWGRSEDEQYF,TGTGCCAGCAGTTTAGAGGGTTGGGGACGGTCGGAGGACGAGCAGTACTTC
TRBD2,.,TRBJ2-7,TRBV7-2,CASSIPTSGVTPVEQYF,TGTGCCAGCAGCATACCTACTAGCGGGGTTACCCCCGTTGAGCAGTACTTC
TRBD1,many,TRBJ2-4,TRBV3-1,CASSLAGTEVQYF,TGTGCCAGCAGCCTGGCTGGGACAGAAGTTCAGTACTTC
TRBD2,many,TRBJ2-1,TRBV20-1,CSAPGTSGSNEQFF,TGCAGTGCCCCCGGGACTAGCGGGAGCAATGAGCAGTTCTTC
.,many,TRBJ1-6,TRBV7-6,CASSLELSNSPLHF,TGTGCCAGCAGCTTAGAATTAAGTAATTCACCCCTCCACTTT
TRBD2,many,TRBJ2-5,TRBV12-3/TRBV12-4,CASSLRTSGQETQYF,TGTGCCAGCAGTTTAAGGACTAGCGGGCAAGAGACCCAGTACTTC
TRBD2,many,TRBJ2-1,TRBV6-2/TRBV6-3,CASSSTSLSSDEQFF,TGTGCCAGCAGTTCGACTAGCTTATCAAGCGATGAGCAGTTCTTC
.,many,TRBJ2-5,TRBV7-2,CASSWMGLPQETQYF,TGTGCCAGCAGCTGGATGGGACTGCCCCAAGAGACCCAGTACTTC
.,.,TRBJ2-7,TRBV5-6,CASTFGGRNSYEQYF,TGTGCCAGCACCTTTGGGGGGAGAAACTCCTACGAGCAGTACTTC
.,few,TRBJ2-5,TRBV2,CASSQTGGEETQYF,TGTGCCAGCAGTCAGACAGGCGGGGAAGAGACCCAGTACTTC
TRBD1,few,TRBJ2-1,TRBV6-2/TRBV6-3,CASSPLLGQGEYSYNEQFF,TGTGCTAGCAGTCCCCTTCTGGGACAGGGGGAGTACTCCTACAATGAGCAGTTCTTC
.,many,TRBJ2-1,TRBV7-7,CASSLGQAAYNEQFF,TGTGCCAGCAGCTTAGGCCAGGCGGCCTACAATGAGCAGTTCTTC
TRBD2,many,TRBJ2-7,TRBV11-2,CASSMASGRPPYEQYF,TGTGCCAGCAGCATGGCTAGCGGGAGGCCTCCCTACGAGCAGTACTTC
TRBD1,many,TRBJ2-2,TRBV5-4,CASSFGQGAGGELFF,TGTGCCAGCAGTTTCGGACAGGGGGCAGGCGGGGAGCTGTTTTTT
TRBD1,.,TRBJ2-7,TRBV28,CASRIDRGNSYEQYF,TGTGCCAGCAGAATCGACAGGGGAAACTCCTACGAGCAGTACTTC
TRBD2,many,TRBJ2-3,TRBV7-9,CASSLNGGGSTDTQYF,TGTGCCAGCAGCTTAAATGGGGGAGGGAGCACAGATACGCAGTATTTT
TRBD1,many,TRBJ2-1,TRBV5-1,CASSSTGGSYNEQFF,TGCGCCAGCAGCTCAACAGGGGGCTCCTACAATGAGCAGTTCTTC
TRBD2,many,TRBJ2-1,TRBV7-2,CASSLEGTSRYNEQFF,TGTGCCAGCAGCTTAGAGGGGACTAGTAGGTACAATGAGCAGTTCTTC
.,many,TRBJ2-5,TRBV4-2,CASSQEGNRAQETQYF,TGTGCCAGCAGCCAAGAAGGAAACAGGGCCCAAGAGACCCAGTACTTC
TRBD2,many,TRBJ2-1,TRBV7-2,CASSLDMRRSGNEQFF,TGTGCCAGCAGCTTAGATATGCGGCGTAGCGGGAATGAGCAGTTCTTC
TRBD2,many,TRBJ2-1,TRBV10-3,CAISEEFSGRYLFF,TGTGCCATCAGTGAGGAATTTAGCGGGAGGTATCTGTTCTTC
.,many,TRBJ2-3,TRBV20-1,CSVQVGQGTDTQYF,TGCAGTGTTCAAGTGGGACAAGGCACAGATACGCAGTATTTT
TRBD1,many,TRBJ1-1,TRBV9,CASSDRPGGTEAFF,TGTGCCAGCAGCGACCGCCCAGGGGGCACTGAAGCTTTCTTT
TRBD2,many,TRBJ2-6,TRBV12-3/TRBV12-4,CASSPMIGTSGTSGANVLTF,TGTGCCAGCAGCCCAATGATCGGGACTAGCGGGACCTCTGGGGCCAACGTCCTGACTTTC
.,few,TRBJ2-3,TRBV6-2/TRBV6-3,CATAGWYLGTDTQYF,TGTGCCACCGCAGGATGGTACCTGGGGACAGATACGCAGTATTTT
.,many,TRBJ2-7,TRBV20-1,CSATKGVHEQYF,TGCAGTGCTACAAAGGGCGTGCACGAGCAGTACTTC
TRBD2,.,TRBJ2-4,TRBV3-1,CASSQVSGGLAKNIQYF,TGTGCCAGCAGCCAAGTATCGGGGGGTTTAGCCAAAAACATTCAGTACTTC
TRBD1,many,TRBJ2-3,TRBV24-1,CATSGPLQGQGTDTQYF,TGTGCCACCAGTGGTCCCTTACAGGGGCAGGGCACAGATACGCAGTATTTT
.,many,TRBJ2-3,TRBV5-4,CASSENRLSTDTQYF,TGTGCCAGCAGCGAGAACAGGTTGTCCACAGATACGCAGTATTTT
.,few,TRBJ2-2,TRBV3-1,CASSQEGHSTGELFF,TGTGCCAGCAGCCAAGAGGGACATTCCACCGGGGAGCTGTTTTTT